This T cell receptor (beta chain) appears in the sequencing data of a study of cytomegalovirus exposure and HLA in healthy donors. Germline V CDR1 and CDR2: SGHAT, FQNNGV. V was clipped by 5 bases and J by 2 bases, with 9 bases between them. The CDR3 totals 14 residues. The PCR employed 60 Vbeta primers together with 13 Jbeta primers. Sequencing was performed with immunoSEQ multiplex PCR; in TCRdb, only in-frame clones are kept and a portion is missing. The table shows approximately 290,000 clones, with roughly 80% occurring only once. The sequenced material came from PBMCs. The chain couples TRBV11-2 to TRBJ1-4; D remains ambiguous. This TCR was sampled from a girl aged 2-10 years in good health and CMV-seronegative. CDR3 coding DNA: TGTGCCAGCAGCCCCCCCGGGACTAATGAAAAACTGTTTTTT. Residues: CASSPPGTNEKLFF.